This is a list of T cell receptor beta chains from one sample in a study of blood T cell repertoires in COVID-19. Assay used: immunoSEQ multiplex PCR; TCRdb lists only in-frame clones, some missing. In the table there are 150,000 or so clones, roughly 90% of which are singletons. Sequencing was done on a sample of PBMCs or T cells enriched from blood (not recorded which). These receptors were collected from a human donor with acute COVID-19. The donor label of this sample is uncertain. CDR3s include the opening cysteine and the closing phenylalanine or tryptophan. The D gene is left open where the match is weak.

J: TRBJ1-1
V: TRBV4-2
D: -
CDR3: CASSQDSGMNTEAFF
DNA: TGTGCCAGCAGCCAAGATTCAGGGATGAACACTGAAGCTTTCTTT

J: TRBJ2-2
V: TRBV11-2
D: TRBD1
CDR3: CASSPRQGETSNTGELFF
DNA: TGTGCCAGCAGCCCCCGACAGGGGGAGACATCCAACACCGGGGAGCTGTTTTTT

J: TRBJ2-7
V: TRBV19
D: -
CDR3: CASSIGGSSYEQYF
DNA: TGTGCCAGTAGTATTGGAGGAAGCTCCTACGAGCAGTACTTC

J: TRBJ2-1
V: TRBV4-2
D: TRBD2
CDR3: CASSQGLGLAGVGAYNEQFF
DNA: TGTGCCAGCAGCCAAGGACTGGGACTAGCGGGGGTTGGCGCCTACAATGAGCAGTTCTTC

J: TRBJ2-5
V: TRBV5-1
D: -
CDR3: CASSLQGRGETQYF
DNA: TGCGCCAGCAGCCTACAGGGTAGGGGGGAGACCCAGTACTTC

J: TRBJ1-1
V: TRBV7-9
D: -
CDR3: CASSSGGNGMNTEAFF
DNA: TGTGCCAGCAGCTCCGGGGGAAATGGGATGAACACTGAAGCTTTCTTT

J: TRBJ2-1
V: TRBV4-3
D: TRBD2
CDR3: CASSQDRLAGDQTDEQFF
DNA: TGCGCCAGCAGCCAAGATAGGTTAGCGGGGGATCAAACAGATGAGCAGTTCTTC

J: TRBJ2-3
V: TRBV20-1
D: TRBD2
CDR3: CSASWASGGRQDTQYF
DNA: TGCAGTGCTAGTTGGGCTAGCGGGGGGCGACAAGATACGCAGTATTTT

J: TRBJ2-7
V: TRBV11-3
D: -
CDR3: CASSPTREAYEQYF
DNA: TGTGCCAGCAGCCCTACAAGGGAGGCCTACGAGCAGTACTTC

J: TRBJ2-1
V: TRBV24-1
D: -
CDR3: CATSVGAEQFF
DNA: TGTGCCACCAGTGTGGGGGCTGAGCAGTTCTTC